A single sample is the source of the 2 T cell receptor beta chains below, sequenced in a study of T cell changes during pregnancy in multiple sclerosis. Clones were sequenced by immunoSEQ multiplex PCR, and TCRdb holds only the in-frame ones, with some missing. The data contain just under 85,000 clones, 91% of them singletons. The source was peripheral blood, collected in the first trimester of pregnancy. These receptors all stem from a female donor with multiple sclerosis, enrolled in a pregnancy study.

This clone was seen once. This chain uses TRBV30 with TRBJ1-1; D is undetermined. V was pared by 5 bases and J by 0 bases, with 16 bases between. Germline CDR1 GTSNPN, CDR2 SVGIG (reference sequence). The CDR3 runs 15 residues. The CDR3 is CAWGPRQMMNTEAFF. The CDR3 bases are TGTGCCTGGGGTCCCCGACAAATGATGAACACTGAAGCTTTCTTT.

The V call is TRBV19, the J call TRBJ1-6; 7 nucleotides match TRBD1. Germline lookup yields CDR1 LNHDA and CDR2 SQIVND (reference sequence). The CDR3 runs to 15 residues. V lost 3 bases and J lost 9; bases outside the gene matches: 8. The CDR3 bases are TGTGCCAGTAGTATGGAAGACAGGGTACCTTCACCCCTCCACTTT. It encodes CASSMEDRVPSPLHF.